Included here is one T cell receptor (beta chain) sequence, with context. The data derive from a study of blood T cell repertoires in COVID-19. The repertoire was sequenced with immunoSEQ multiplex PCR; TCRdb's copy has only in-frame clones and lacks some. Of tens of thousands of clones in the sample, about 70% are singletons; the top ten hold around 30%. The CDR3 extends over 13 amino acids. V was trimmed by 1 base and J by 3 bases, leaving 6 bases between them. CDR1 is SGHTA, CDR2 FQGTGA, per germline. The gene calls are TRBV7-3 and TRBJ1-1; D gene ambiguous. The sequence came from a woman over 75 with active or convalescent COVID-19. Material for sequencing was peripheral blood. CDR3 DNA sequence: TGTGCCAGCAGCTTAATGCCAGACACTGAAGCTTTCTTT. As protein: CASSLMPDTEAFF.